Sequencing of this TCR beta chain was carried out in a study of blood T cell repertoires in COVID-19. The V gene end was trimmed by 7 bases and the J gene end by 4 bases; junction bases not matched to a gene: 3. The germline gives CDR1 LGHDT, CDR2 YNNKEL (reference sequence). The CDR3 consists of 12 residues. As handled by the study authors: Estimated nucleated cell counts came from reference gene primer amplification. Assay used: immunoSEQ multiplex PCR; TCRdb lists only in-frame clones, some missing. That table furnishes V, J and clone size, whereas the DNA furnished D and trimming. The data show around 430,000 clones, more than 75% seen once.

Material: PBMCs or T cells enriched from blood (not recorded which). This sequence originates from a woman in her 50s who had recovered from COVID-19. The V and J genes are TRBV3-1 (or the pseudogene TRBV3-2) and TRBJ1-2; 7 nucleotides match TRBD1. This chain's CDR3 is CASNQGGYGYTF. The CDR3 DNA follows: TGTGCCAGCAACCAGGGGGGCTATGGCTACACCTTC.